The present T cell receptor beta chain was sequenced within a study of T cells in Graves' hyperthyroidism and ophthalmopathy. Together with thyroid ultrasound, orbital computed tomography, serum thyroxine and TRAb, clinical symptoms were used for diagnoses. General study findings and limits: With a median lead of about 6.9 months before onset, the model predicted ophthalmopathy.

This clonotype was seen many times. Its antigen is undetermined. Germline V CDR1 and CDR2: SQVTM, ANQGSEA. This CDR3 spans 11 amino acids. V was clipped by 2 bases and J by 10 bases, with 11 bases between them. There were TCR beta CDR3 regions amplified from RNA transcripts. First-round RT-PCR with HTBI primers amplified the TCR CDR3 region. Each CDR3 protein is one row after TCRdb ran MiXCR on the multiplex PCR reads. This repertoire shows just under 750,000 distinct CDR3 sequences, around 40% found once; its top ten account for roughly 31%. The sequencing sample was made of blood. The sequence was obtained from a woman between 40 and 55 years old with Graves' hyperthyroidism. The chain uses TRBV29-1 and TRBJ1-1; the D gene is possibly TRBD1 (5 bases). The DNA for the CDR3 is TGCAGCGTTGAAAGTGGAGGGGTAGCTTTCTTT. Its protein product is CSVESGGVAFF.